A single sample gave rise to the 13 T cell receptor beta chains below, sequenced in a study of CD8+CD57+ T cells in acquired aplastic anemia. The use of genomic DNA as template underpinned the TCR beta VDJ and CDR3 profiling. Using its own MiXCR run on the reads, TCRdb lists one record per CDR3 protein. This table holds approximately 470,000 distinct CDR3 sequences, around 30% found once. Patients included in sequencing had previously demonstrated CD8+CD57+ cell expansion by flow cytometry. Sequencing used sorted CD4+, CD8+, or CD8+CD57+ T cells (not recorded which) from PBMCs. Receptors were obtained from a human donor with aplastic anemia.

The chain combines TRBV2 with TRBJ2-1; D not certain. The CDR3 loop spans 14 amino acids. CDR1 SNHLY and CDR2 FYNNEI come from the germline V gene. Trimming shortened V by 5 bases and J by 10 bases, and 18 bases separated the two germline ends. The CDR3: CASSYSIPRYEQFF. The CDR3 bases are TGTGCCAGCAGTTACTCGATCCCTCGGTACGAGCAGTTCTTC.

The chain uses TRBV20-1 and TRBJ2-7; 13 nucleotides align to TRBD2. Germline CDR1 and CDR2: DFQATT and SNEGSKA (reference sequence). CDR3 length: 14 amino acids. After removal of 4 bases from V and 2 bases from J, the junction contained 2 bases not matched to a gene. Written as DNA, the CDR3 is TGCAGTGCTATGACTAGCGGGGGGACCTACGAGCAGTACTTC. It is translated as CSAMTSGGTYEQYF.

This clonotype was observed a handful of times. The chain joins TRBV20-1 to TRBJ1-1, with a weak D call TRBD1 (5 bases). Germline-derived CDR1 and CDR2 are DFQATT and SNEGSKA (reference sequence). V lost 1 base and J lost 0, with 12 bases in between. The CDR3 is made up of 15 amino acids. CDR3 protein: CSARAGSIMNTEAFF. The CDR3 DNA reads as TGCAGTGCTAGAGCAGGGAGTATCATGAACACTGAAGCTTTCTTT.

This clonotype has only one observation. The junction differs from germline at one of its ends, possibly a read error. The gene calls are TRBV2 and TRBJ1-1; D gene uncertain. This CDR3 region has 13 residues. Per germline, CDR1 SNHLY and CDR2 FYNNEI. The CDR3 region is CAISEGDYTEAFF. CDR3 coding DNA: TGTGCCATCAGTGAGGGAGATTACACTGAAGCTTTCTTT.

The J gene is TRBJ2-5, the V gene TRBV15; 10 positions agree with TRBD2. Germline trimming cut 5 bases from V and 4 bases from J; bases unmatched to any gene: 13. There are 17 residues in the CDR3. The germline V gene encodes CDR1 LNHNV and CDR2 YYDKDF (reference sequence). In DNA, the CDR3 is TGTGCCACCAGCGTAGATCCAGCGGGGGGGCGAATAGAGACCCAGTACTTC. Translation: CATSVDPAGGRIETQYF.

This clonotype has at least ten counts. V usage is TRBV19 and J usage is TRBJ1-5; D is perhaps TRBD1 (6 bases). This CDR3 region has 13 residues. V gave up 6 bases and J gave up 8 bases, with 14 bases separating them. Germline V gene lookup returns CDR1 LNHDA and CDR2 SQIVND (reference sequence). Here the CDR3 reads CASRNQGSEPQHF. The CDR3 nucleotides are TGTGCCAGTAGGAATCAGGGGTCAGAGCCCCAGCATTTT.

This clonotype was seen a handful of times. V and J are TRBV30 and TRBJ1-2; D is uncertain. Germline CDR1 reads GTSNPN; CDR2 reads SVGIG (reference sequence). This CDR3 region has 14 residues. With 2 bases removed from V and 5 bases from J, the gap between germline ends came to 15 bases. The CDR3 spells CAWSRDQDKYGYTF. As DNA, the CDR3 is TGTGCCTGGAGTCGGGATCAGGATAAATATGGCTACACCTTC.

As regards this clonotype: With a much larger clone just one base away, this may be a read error. The CDR3 end shows no conserved phenylalanine or tryptophan, and so a read error is likely. This chain uses TRBV20-1 with TRBJ2-5; 9 bases match TRBD2. J was trimmed by 5 bases and V by 0 bases; bases with no gene match: 4. Germline V gene lookup returns CDR1 DFQATT and CDR2 SNEGSKA (reference sequence). The CDR3 loop spans 14 amino acids. The CDR3 here is CSARDSGSKETQYL. The CDR3 nucleotides are TGCAGTGCTAGAGATAGCGGGAGTAAGGAGACCCAGTACCTC.

V is TRBV20-1 and J is TRBJ1-6; D may be TRBD1 (5 bases). This CDR3 is 15 amino acids long. Deletions cut 0 bases from V and 8 bases from J, with 14 bases between. Germline loops: CDR1 DFQATT, CDR2 SNEGSKA (reference sequence). CDR3 amino acids: CSAREKTGGYSPLHF. In nucleotides, the CDR3 is TGCAGTGCTAGAGAAAAAACAGGAGGTTATTCACCCCTCCACTTT.

This clonotype was seen repeatedly, ten times or more. The V call is TRBV2, the J call TRBJ2-7; no clear D gene. Germline CDR1 reads SNHLY; CDR2 reads FYNNEI. Trimming cost V 3 bases and J 0 bases, with 12 bases left between them. CDR3 length: 15 amino acids. DNA for the CDR3: TGTGCCAGCAGTGAGTTAACTATATCCTCCTACGAGCAGTACTTC. It encodes CASSELTISSYEQYF.

A few counts support this clonotype. The chain is built from TRBV30 and TRBJ2-7, with D possibly TRBD2 on 6 matching bases. Germline CDR1 is GTSNPN and CDR2 is SVGIG (reference sequence). V dropped 1 base and J dropped 2 bases, with 15 bases sitting between them. The CDR3 extends over 15 amino acids. CDR3 loop: CAWSGGSGLTYEQYF. Here the CDR3 DNA reads TGTGCCTGGAGTGGAGGGAGCGGACTAACCTACGAGCAGTACTTC.

This clonotype was found a few times. Relative to the germline gene, one junction end is altered; a read error may explain this. The J gene is TRBJ1-5, the V gene TRBV7-2; D gene uncertain. CDR3 length equals 14 residues. Germline V gene sequence: CDR1 SGHTA, CDR2 FQGNSA. Here the CDR3 reads CASSLAGENQPQHF. The CDR3 DNA follows: TGTGCCAGCAGCCTAGCGGGAGAGAATCAGCCCCAGCATTTT.

The gene calls are TRBV7-2 and TRBJ2-4; the match to TRBD2 covers 9 bases. Germline V gene lookup returns CDR1 SGHTA and CDR2 FQGNSA. J lost 1 base, V lost 6 bases, and 1 base had no gene match. The CDR3 covers 14 residues. The CDR3 nucleotides read TGTGCCAGCAGGCTAGCGGGGGCCAAAAACATTCAGTACTTC. Its protein is CASRLAGAKNIQYF. Based on the CDR3 plus reference TRBV7-2 and TRBJ2-4, the full variable domain is GAGVSQSPSNKVTEKGKDVELRCDPISGHTALYWYRQSLGQGLEFLIYFQGNSAPDKSGLPSDRFSAERTGGSVSTLTIQRTQQEDSAVYLCASRLAGAKNIQYFGAGTRLSVL.